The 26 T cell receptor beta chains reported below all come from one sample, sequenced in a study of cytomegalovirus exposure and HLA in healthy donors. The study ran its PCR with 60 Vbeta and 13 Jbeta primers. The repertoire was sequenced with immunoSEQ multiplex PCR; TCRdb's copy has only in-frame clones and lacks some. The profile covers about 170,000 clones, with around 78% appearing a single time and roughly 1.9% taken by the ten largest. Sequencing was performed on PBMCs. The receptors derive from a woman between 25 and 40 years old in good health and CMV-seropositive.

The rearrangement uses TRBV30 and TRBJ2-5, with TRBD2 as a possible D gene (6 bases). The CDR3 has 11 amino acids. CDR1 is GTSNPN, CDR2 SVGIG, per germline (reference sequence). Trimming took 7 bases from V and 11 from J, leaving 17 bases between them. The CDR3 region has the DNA TGTGCCTTTGACTGGCTTCGGGAGCAGTACTTC. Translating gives CAFDWLREQYF.

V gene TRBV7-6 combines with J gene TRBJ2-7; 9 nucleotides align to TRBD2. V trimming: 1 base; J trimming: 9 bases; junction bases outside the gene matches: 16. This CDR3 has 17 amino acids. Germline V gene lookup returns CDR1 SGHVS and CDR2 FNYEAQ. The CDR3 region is CASSLGGRGTSTEGQYF. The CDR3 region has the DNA TGTGCCAGCAGCTTAGGGGGGCGAGGGACTAGCACCGAAGGGCAGTACTTC.

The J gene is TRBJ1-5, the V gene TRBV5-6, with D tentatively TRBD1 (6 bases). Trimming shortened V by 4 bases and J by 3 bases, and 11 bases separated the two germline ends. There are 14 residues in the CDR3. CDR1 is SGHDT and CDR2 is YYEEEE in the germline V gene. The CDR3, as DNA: TGTGCCAGCAGCCTCGGACAGCCCAATCAGCCCCAGCATTTT. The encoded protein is CASSLGQPNQPQHF.

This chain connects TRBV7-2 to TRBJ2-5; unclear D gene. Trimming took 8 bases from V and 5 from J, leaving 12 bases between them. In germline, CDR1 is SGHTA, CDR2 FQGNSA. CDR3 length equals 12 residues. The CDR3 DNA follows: TGTGCCAGCTCCTCCGTCGCGGAGACCCAGTACTTC. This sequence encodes CASSSVAETQYF.

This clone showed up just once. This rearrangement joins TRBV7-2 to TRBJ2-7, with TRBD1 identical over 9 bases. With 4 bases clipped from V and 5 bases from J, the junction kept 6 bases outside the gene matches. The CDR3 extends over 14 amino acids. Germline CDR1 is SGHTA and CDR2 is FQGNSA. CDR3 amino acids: CASSSGTGLDEQYF. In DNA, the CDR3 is TGTGCCAGCAGCTCCGGGACAGGGCTCGACGAGCAGTACTTC.

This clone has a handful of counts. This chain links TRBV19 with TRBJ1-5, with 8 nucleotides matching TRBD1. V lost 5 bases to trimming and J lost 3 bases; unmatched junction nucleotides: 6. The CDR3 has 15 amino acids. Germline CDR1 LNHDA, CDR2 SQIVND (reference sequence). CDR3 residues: CASSPRQGTNQPQHF. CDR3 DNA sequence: TGTGCCAGTAGTCCCCGACAGGGGACCAATCAGCCCCAGCATTTT.

CDR3 bases: TGTGCCAGCACCCCGACGGGGAACTCTGGAAACACCATATATTTT. Protein: CASTPTGNSGNTIYF. The chain couples TRBV28 to TRBJ1-3; D unresolved. This CDR3 contains 15 residues. Trimming took 7 bases from V and 0 from J, leaving 13 bases between them. The germline CDR1 and CDR2 sequences are MDHEN and SYDVKM.

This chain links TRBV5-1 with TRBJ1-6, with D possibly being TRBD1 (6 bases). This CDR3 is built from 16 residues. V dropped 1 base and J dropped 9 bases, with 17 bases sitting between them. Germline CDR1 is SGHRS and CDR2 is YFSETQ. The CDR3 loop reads CASSLSGATGISPLHF. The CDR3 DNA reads TGCGCCAGCAGCTTGAGCGGGGCCACAGGGATTTCACCCCTCCACTTT.

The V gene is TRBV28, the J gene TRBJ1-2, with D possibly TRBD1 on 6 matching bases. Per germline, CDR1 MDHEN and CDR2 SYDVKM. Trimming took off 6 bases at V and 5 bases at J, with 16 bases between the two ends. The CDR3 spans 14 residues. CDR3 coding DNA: TGTGCCAGCAGCACGCAACAGGGAGGGTATGGCTACACCTTC. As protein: CASSTQQGGYGYTF.

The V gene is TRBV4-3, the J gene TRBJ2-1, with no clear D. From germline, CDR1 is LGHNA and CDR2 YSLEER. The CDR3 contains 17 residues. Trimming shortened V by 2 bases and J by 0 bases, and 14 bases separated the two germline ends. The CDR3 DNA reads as TGCGCCAGCAGCCAAAAACCCGGCAGGTCCTCCTACAATGAGCAGTTCTTC. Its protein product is CASSQKPGRSSYNEQFF.

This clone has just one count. As DNA, the CDR3 is TGTGCCAGCAGAATACCAGGGGCCACCGGGGAGCTGTTTTTT. It specifies CASRIPGATGELFF. V and J are TRBV6-5 and TRBJ2-2, with a weak D call TRBD1 (6 bases). Between the trimmed V and J ends, which lost 6 bases and 4 bases, there was a span of 12 bases. Germline V lookup: CDR1 MNHEY, CDR2 SVGAGI. CDR3 length: 14 amino acids.

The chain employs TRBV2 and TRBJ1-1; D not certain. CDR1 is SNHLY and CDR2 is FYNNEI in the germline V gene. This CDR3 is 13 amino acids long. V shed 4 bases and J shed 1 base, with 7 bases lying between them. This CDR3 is CASSAGRNTEAFF. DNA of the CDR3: TGTGCCAGCAGTGCGGGTAGGAACACTGAAGCTTTCTTT.

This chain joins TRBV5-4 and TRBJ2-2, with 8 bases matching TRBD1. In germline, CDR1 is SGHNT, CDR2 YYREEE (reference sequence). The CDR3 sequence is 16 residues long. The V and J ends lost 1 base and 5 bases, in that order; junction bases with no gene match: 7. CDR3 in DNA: TGTGCCAGCAGCTTGTACCAGGGGGCGAGGACCGGGGAGCTGTTTTTT. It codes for CASSLYQGARTGELFF.

In DNA, the CDR3 is TGCGCCAGCAGTGGAGGCTCTGGAAACACCATATATTTT. This translates into CASSGGSGNTIYF. The rearrangement joins TRBV10-1 to TRBJ1-3, with D uncertain. Trimming took 4 bases from V and 0 from J, leaving 4 bases between them. The CDR3 has 13 residues. Germline V gene sequence: CDR1 WNHNN, CDR2 SYGVQD (reference sequence).

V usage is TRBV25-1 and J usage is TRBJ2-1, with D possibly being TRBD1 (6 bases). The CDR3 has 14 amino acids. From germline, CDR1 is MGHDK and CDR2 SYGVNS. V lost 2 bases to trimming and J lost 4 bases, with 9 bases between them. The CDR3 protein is CASSELGGYNEQFF. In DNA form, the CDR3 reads TGTGCCAGCAGTGAACTAGGGGGTTACAATGAGCAGTTCTTC.

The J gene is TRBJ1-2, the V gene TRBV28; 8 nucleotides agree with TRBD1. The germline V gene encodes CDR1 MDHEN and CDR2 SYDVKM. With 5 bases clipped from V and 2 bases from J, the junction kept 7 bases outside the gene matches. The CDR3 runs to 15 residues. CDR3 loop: CASSTTGDANYGYTF. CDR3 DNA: TGTGCCAGCAGTACGACAGGGGACGCAAACTATGGCTACACCTTC.

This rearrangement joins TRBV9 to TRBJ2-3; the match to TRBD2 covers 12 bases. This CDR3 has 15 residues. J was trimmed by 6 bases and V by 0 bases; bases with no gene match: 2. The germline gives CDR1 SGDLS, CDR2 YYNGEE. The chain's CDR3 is CASSVGTSGMDTQYF. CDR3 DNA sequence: TGTGCCAGCAGCGTAGGGACTAGCGGGATGGATACGCAGTATTTT.

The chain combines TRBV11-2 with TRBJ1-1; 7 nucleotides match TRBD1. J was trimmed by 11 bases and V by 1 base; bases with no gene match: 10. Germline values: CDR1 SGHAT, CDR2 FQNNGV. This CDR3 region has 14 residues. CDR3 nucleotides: TGTGCCAGCAGCTTAGCCCGAACAGGGGTGAATGCTTTCTTT. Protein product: CASSLARTGVNAFF.

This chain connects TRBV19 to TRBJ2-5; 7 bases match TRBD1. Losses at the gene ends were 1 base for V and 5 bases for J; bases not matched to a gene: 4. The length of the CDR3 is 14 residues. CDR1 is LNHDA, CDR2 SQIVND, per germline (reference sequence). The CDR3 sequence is CASSIVSRGETQYF. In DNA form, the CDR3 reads TGTGCCAGTAGTATAGTTTCCAGGGGGGAGACCCAGTACTTC. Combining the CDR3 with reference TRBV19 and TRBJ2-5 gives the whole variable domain DGGITQSPKYLFRKEGQNVTLSCEQNLNHDAMYWYRQDPGQGLRLIYYSQIVNDFQKGDIAEGYSVSREKKESFPLTVTSAQKNPTAFYLCASSIVSRGETQYFGPGTRLLVL.

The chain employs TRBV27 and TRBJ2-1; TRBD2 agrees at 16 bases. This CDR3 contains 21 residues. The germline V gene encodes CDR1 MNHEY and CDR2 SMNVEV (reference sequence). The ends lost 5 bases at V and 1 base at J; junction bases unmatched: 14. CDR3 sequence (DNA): TGTGCCAGCAGTCCAAGGGGACTAGCGGGAGGGGTAAAAGGGTCCTACAATGAGCAGTTCTTC. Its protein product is CASSPRGLAGGVKGSYNEQFF.

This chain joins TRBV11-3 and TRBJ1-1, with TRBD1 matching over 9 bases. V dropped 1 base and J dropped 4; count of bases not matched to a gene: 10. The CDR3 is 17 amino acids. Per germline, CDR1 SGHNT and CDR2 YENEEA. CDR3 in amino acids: CASSLGYRGLGGTEAFF. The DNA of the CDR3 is TGTGCCAGCAGCTTAGGCTACAGGGGGCTCGGAGGCACTGAAGCTTTCTTT.

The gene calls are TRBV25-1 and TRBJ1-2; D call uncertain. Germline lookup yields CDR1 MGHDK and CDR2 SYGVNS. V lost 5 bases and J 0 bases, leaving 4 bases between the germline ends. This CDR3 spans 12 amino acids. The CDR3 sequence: CASSTPNYGYTF. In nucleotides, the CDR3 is TGTGCCAGCAGTACACCTAACTATGGCTACACCTTC.

The CDR3 bases are TGTGCCAGCAGTCTGGTATTTGTCGGACAGGGGGCTGATGGCTACACCTTC. It encodes CASSLVFVGQGADGYTF. This chain joins TRBV7-8 and TRBJ1-2, with TRBD1 matching 11 bases. This CDR3 has 17 amino acids. Germline CDR1 and CDR2: SGHVS and FQNEAQ. V gave up 6 bases and J gave up 6 bases; unmatched junction bases: 15.

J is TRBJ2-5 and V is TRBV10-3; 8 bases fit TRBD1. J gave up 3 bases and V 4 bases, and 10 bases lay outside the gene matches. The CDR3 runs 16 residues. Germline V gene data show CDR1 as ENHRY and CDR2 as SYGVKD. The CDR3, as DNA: TGTGCCATCAGTGCGGGCAGGGGGCTTGATAAAGAGACCCAGTACTTC. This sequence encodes CAISAGRGLDKETQYF.

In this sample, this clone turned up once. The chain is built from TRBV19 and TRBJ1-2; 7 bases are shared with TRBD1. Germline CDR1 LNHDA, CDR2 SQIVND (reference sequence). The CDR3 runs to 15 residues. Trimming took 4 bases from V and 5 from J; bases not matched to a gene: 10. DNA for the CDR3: TGTGCCAGTAGTACGAATCGACAGGGCCTGTATGGCTACACCTTC. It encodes CASSTNRQGLYGYTF.

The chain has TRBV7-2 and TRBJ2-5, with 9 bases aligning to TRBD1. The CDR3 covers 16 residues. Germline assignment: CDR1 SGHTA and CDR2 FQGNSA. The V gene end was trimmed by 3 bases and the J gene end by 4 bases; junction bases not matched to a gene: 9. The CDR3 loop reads CASSFHGDRAIETQYF. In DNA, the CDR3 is TGTGCCAGCAGCTTCCACGGGGACAGGGCTATAGAGACCCAGTACTTC.